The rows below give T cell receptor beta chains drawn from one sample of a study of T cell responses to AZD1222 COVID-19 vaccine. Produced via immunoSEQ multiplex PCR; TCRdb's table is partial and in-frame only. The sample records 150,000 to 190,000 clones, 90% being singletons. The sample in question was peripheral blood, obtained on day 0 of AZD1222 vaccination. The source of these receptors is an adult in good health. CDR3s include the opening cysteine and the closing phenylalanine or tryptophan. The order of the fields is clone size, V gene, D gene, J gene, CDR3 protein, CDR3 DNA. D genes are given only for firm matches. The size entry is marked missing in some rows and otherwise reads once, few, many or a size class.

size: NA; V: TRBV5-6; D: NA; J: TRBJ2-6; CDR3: CASSHGPNSGANVLTF; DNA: TGTGCCAGCAGCCACGGGCCCAACTCTGGGGCCAACGTCCTGACTTTC
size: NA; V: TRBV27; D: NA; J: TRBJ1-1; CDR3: CASSFRGWDTEAFF; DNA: TGTGCCAGCAGTTTTCGGGGGTGGGACACTGAAGCTTTCTTT
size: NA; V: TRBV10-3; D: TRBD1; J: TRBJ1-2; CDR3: CATETGRNYGYTF; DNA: TGTGCCACCGAGACAGGGCGTAACTATGGCTACACCTTC
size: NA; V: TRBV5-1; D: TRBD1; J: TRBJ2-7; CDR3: CASSSRTGYEGGSYEQYF; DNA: TGCGCCAGCAGCTCGAGGACAGGGTATGAAGGGGGATCCTACGAGCAGTACTTC
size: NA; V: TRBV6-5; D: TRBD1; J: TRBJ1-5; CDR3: CASSLDRRDQPQHF; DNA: TGTGCCAGCAGTCTGGACAGGAGGGATCAGCCCCAGCATTTT
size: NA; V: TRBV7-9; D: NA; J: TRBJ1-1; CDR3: CASSPGTPENTEAFF; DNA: TGTGCCAGCAGCCCTGGGACACCTGAGAACACTGAAGCTTTCTTT
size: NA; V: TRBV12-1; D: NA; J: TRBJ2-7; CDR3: CASSFGREGRYEQYF; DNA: TGTGCCAGCAGCTTTGGACGGGAGGGCCGGTACGAGCAGTACTTC
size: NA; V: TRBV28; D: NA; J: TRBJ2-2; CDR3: CASSFDWRYTGELFF; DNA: TGTGCCAGCAGTTTCGACTGGCGGTACACCGGGGAGCTGTTTTTT
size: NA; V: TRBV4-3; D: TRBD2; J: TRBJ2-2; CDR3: CASSQVPGLAGRSNTGELFF; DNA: TGCGCCAGCAGCCAAGTGCCGGGACTAGCGGGACGCTCGAACACCGGGGAGCTGTTTTTT
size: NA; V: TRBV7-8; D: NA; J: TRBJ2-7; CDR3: CASSRDRTSYEQYF; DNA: TGTGCCAGCAGCCGAGACAGGACCTCCTACGAGCAGTACTTC
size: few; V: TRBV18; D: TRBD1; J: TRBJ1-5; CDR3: CASSDDRASNQPQHF; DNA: TGTGCCAGCTCAGATGACAGGGCTAGCAATCAGCCCCAGCATTTT
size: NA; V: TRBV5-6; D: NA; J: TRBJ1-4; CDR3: CASSPLAQLATNEKLFF; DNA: TGTGCCAGCAGCCCACTAGCACAGCTTGCAACTAATGAAAAACTGTTTTTT
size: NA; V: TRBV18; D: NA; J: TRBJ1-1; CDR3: CASSKTTVDEAFF; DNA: TGTGCCAGCTCAAAAACAACTGTTGATGAAGCTTTCTTT
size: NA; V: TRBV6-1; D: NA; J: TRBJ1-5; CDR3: CASSEQAGTGGPQHF; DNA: TGTGCCAGCAGTGAACAGGCCGGAACGGGAGGCCCCCAGCATTTT
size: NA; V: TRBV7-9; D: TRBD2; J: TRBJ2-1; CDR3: CASSFASGSPYNEQFF; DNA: TGTGCCAGCAGCTTCGCTAGCGGGAGTCCCTACAATGAGCAGTTCTTC
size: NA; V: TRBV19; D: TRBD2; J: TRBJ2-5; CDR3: CASSGRTSLETQYF; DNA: TGTGCCAGTAGTGGTAGGACTAGTTTGGAGACCCAGTACTTC
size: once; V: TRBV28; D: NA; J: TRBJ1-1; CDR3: CASSSRGTRGADSRF; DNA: TGTGCCAGCAGTTCCCGGGGGACCCGGGGGGCCGACTCTCGTTTT
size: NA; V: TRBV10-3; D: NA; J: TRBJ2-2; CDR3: CAIRTVGVEGGELFF; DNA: TGTGCCATCCGTACAGTCGGGGTAGAAGGCGGGGAGCTGTTTTTT
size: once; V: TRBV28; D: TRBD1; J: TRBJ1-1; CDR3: CASSFRQGVVTEAFF; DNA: TGTGCCAGCAGTTTCCGACAGGGTGTTGTCACTGAAGCTTTCTTT
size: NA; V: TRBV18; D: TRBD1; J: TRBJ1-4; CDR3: CASSYQGETFEKLFF; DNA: TGTGCCAGCTCATATCAGGGGGAGACCTTTGAAAAACTGTTTTTT
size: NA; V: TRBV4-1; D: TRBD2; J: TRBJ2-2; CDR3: CASSQGIAGVGANTGELFF; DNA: TGCGCCAGCAGCCAAGGGATAGCGGGAGTTGGGGCGAACACCGGGGAGCTGTTTTTT
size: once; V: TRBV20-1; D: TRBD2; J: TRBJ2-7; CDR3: CSAVGTSEQYF; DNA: TGCAGTGCTGTCGGGACTAGCGAGCAGTACTTC
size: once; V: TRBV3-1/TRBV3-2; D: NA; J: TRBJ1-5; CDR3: CASSHLSSNQPQHF; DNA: TGTGCCAGCAGCCATTTAAGTAGCAATCAGCCCCAGCATTTT
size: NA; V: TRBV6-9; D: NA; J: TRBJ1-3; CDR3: CASSYTGSSGNTIYF; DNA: TGTGCCAGCAGTTATACCGGGAGCTCTGGAAACACCATATATTTT
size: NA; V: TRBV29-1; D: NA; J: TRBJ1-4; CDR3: CSGRDSHEKLFF; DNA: TGCAGCGGGCGGGACTCACATGAAAAACTGTTTTTT
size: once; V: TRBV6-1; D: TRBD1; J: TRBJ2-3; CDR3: CASSEPTGGSTDTQYF; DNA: TGTGCCAGCAGTGAACCGACAGGGGGAAGCACAGATACGCAGTATTTT
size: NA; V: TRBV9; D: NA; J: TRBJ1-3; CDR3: CASSSLPGRISGNTIYF; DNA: TGTGCCAGCAGCTCCCTACCGGGACGGATCTCTGGAAACACCATATATTTT
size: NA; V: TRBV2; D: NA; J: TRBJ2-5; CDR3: CASSVIRDDSQETQYF; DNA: TGTGCCAGCAGTGTTATCAGGGACGACTCACAAGAGACCCAGTACTTC
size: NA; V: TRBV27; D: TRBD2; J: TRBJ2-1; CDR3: CASSPGTTDNEQFF; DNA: TGTGCCAGCAGTCCCGGGACTACAGACAATGAGCAGTTCTTC
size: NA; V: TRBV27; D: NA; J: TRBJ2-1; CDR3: CASSRGGEQFF; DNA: TGTGCCAGCAGCAGGGGCGGGGAGCAGTTCTTC
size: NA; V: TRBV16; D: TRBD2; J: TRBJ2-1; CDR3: CASSQEKIAGVIDEQFF; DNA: TGTGCCAGCAGCCAAGAGAAAATAGCGGGAGTTATAGATGAGCAGTTCTTC